One T cell receptor delta chain is described in this entry. The protein in TCRdb stems from a much larger clone and differs at residue 3 from this DNA's translation, likely a read error; here the protein is translated from the DNA. Gammadelta T cells were flow-sorted from PBMC into Vgamma9/Vdelta2+ and Vdelta2-negative populations for bulk analysis. The sample comes from a study of γδ T cells in repeated Plasmodium falciparum infection. TCRdb reprocessed the multiplex PCR reads through CATT. This sample has roughly 93,000 delta-chain clones, with almost 1.5% found just once. The CDR3 loop spans 20 amino acids. Germline V gene data show CDR1 as GEAIGNYY and CDR2 as EKD.

The chain joins TRDV2 to TRDJ3, with 7 bases aligning to TRDD3. Matching the DNA to germline supplied the J gene, which TCRdb does not give. Sequencing input: gamma-delta T cells from blood. This TCR was sampled from a pool of human donors (malaria-infected and uninfected, not separated). Here the CDR3 reads CARDLTGDARSSWDTRQMFF. In DNA, the CDR3 is TGTGCCCGTGACCTTACTGGGGATGCCCGGAGCTCCTGGGACACCCGACAGATGTTTTTC.